These 27 T cell receptor beta chains share one sample of origin, sequenced in a study of T-cell memory formation after mild COVID-19. TCRdb reprocessed the 5' RACE reads via MiXCR and lists one record per CDR3 protein. The sample has approximately 350,000 distinct CDR3 sequences; approximately 15% are singletons. What was sequenced was PBMCs or a T cell subset sorted from them (not recorded which). The receptors shown here come from a man aged 18-30 years who had mild COVID-19 (a few samples of this study predate the infection). Cell type and time point are not known.

V usage is TRBV12-3 or TRBV12-4 and J usage is TRBJ2-3; D gene ambiguous. V was shortened by 4 bases and J by 7 bases, with 6 bases between the two germline ends. This CDR3 is 11 amino acids long. CDR3 amino acids: CASSYQYTQYF. CDR3 in DNA: TGTGCCAGCAGTTATCAATATACGCAGTATTTT.

The rearrangement uses TRBV2 and TRBJ2-5; 7 positions match TRBD1. Trimming removed 10 bases from V and 1 base from J; junction bases left unmatched: 6. Germline V CDR1 and CDR2: SNHLY, FYNNEI. The CDR3 totals 13 residues. The CDR3 loop reads CANRDSFQETQYF. The CDR3 coding sequence is TGTGCCAACCGGGACAGTTTCCAAGAGACCCAGTACTTC.

This clonotype has more than one count but fewer than ten. This chain links TRBV9 with TRBJ2-1; TRBD1 or TRBD2 may be the D gene (5 bases each). The length of the CDR3 is 15 residues. Germline V gene sequence: CDR1 SGDLS, CDR2 YYNGEE. The germline V and J ends were trimmed by 3 bases and 6 bases, with 16 bases remaining between them. The CDR3 nucleotides are TGTGCCAGCAGCGATCCGTTGGGGGACCCCAATGAGCAGTTCTTC. Protein: CASSDPLGDPNEQFF.

This clonotype was seen ten or more times. The chain has TRBV4-3 and TRBJ2-5; D unclear. CDR3 length: 13 amino acids. Germline loops: CDR1 LGHNA, CDR2 YSLEER. Trimming removed 4 bases at V and 6 bases at J, with 12 bases between. This chain's CDR3 is CASSRTGSQTQYF. CDR3 nucleotides: TGCGCCAGCAGCCGAACCGGCAGTCAGACCCAGTACTTC.

This clonotype was seen only a few times. The chain carries TRBV6-4 and TRBJ2-3; 10 nucleotides line up with TRBD2. Trimming removed 4 bases from V and 1 base from J; junction bases left unmatched: 2. The CDR3 contains 15 residues. Germline CDR1 MRHNA, CDR2 SNTAGT. CDR3 bases: TGTGCCAGCAGTGCGCTAGCGGGGGGCACAGATACGCAGTATTTT. Its translation: CASSALAGGTDTQYF.

This clonotype came up a few times. In nucleotides, the CDR3 is TGTGCCAGCAGCTTTTCGTCCGGGGAGCTGTTTTTT. Translation gives CASSFSSGELFF. The genes are TRBV7-9 and TRBJ2-2; no clear D. The CDR3 runs to 12 residues. Germline CDR1 reads SEHNR; CDR2 reads FQNEAQ (reference sequence). V lost 3 bases and J lost 6, with 5 bases in between.

The sample holds many counts of this clonotype. The V call is TRBV28, the J call TRBJ2-1, with D perhaps TRBD1 (6 bases). The CDR3 totals 13 residues. V lost 7 bases to trimming and J lost 8 bases, with 15 bases between them. Looked up from germline, CDR1 is MDHEN and CDR2 is SYDVKM. CDR3: CASKAGALDEQFF. Here the CDR3 DNA reads TGTGCCAGCAAGGCAGGGGCTTTGGATGAGCAGTTCTTC. Full variable domain (remainder filled in from reference TRBV28 and TRBJ2-1): DVKVTQSSRYLVKRTGEKVFLECVQDMDHENMFWYRQDPGLGLRLIYFSYDVKMKEKGDIPEGYSVSREKKERFSLILESASTNQTSMYLCASKAGALDEQFFGPGTRLTVL.

There are a few counts of this clonotype. This chain uses TRBV7-2 with TRBJ2-1, with 9 bases fitting TRBD2. Germline V gene sequence: CDR1 SGHTA, CDR2 FQGNSA. This CDR3 has 16 amino acids. The ends lost 7 bases at V and 12 bases at J; junction bases unmatched: 19. CDR3 sequence: CASTSRSGGPIHGQFF. DNA of the CDR3: TGTGCCAGCACCTCCCGTAGCGGGGGCCCCATTCATGGGCAGTTCTTC.

This clonotype appeared a few times. The chain employs TRBV5-1 and TRBJ1-5; D is ambiguous. This CDR3 spans 14 amino acids. CDR1 and CDR2 from the germline V gene are SGHRS and YFSETQ. Trimming took 4 bases from V and 11 from J, leaving 19 bases between them. The CDR3 bases are TGCGCCAGCAGCCCCGTCGGAGGTTCGGAGGCCCAGCATTTT. This sequence encodes CASSPVGGSEAQHF.

This chain joins TRBV28 and TRBJ2-2, with 12 bases matching TRBD2. This CDR3 has 16 residues. Germline V gene sequence: CDR1 MDHEN, CDR2 SYDVKM. Trimming at V came to 5 bases and at J to 6 bases, leaving 7 bases not matched to a gene. The chain's CDR3 is CASSLTSGGSPGELFF. CDR3 coding DNA: TGTGCCAGCAGTCTGACTAGCGGGGGATCTCCCGGGGAGCTGTTTTTT.

This clonotype was observed a few times. The chain links TRBV6-1 to TRBJ1-6; D not certain. CDR3 length equals 14 residues. Trimming shortened V by 2 bases and J by 4 bases, and 6 bases separated the two germline ends. The germline CDR1 and CDR2 sequences are MNHNS and SASEGT. The CDR3 here is CASSESGYNSPLHF. CDR3 bases: TGTGCCAGCAGTGAAAGCGGATATAATTCACCCCTCCACTTT.

CDR3 coding DNA: TGCAGTGCTAGTTCTCCTATGAACACTGAAGCTTTCTTT. Translated: CSASSPMNTEAFF. The chain links TRBV20-1 to TRBJ1-1, with D uncertain. Germline CDR1 is DFQATT and CDR2 is SNEGSKA (reference sequence). The V gene lost 3 bases and the J gene lost 0 bases, with 8 bases spanning the gap. The length of the CDR3 is 13 residues.

In this sample, this clonotype turned up a few times. The V call is TRBV12-3 or TRBV12-4, the J call TRBJ1-5; D possibly corresponds to TRBD1 (6 bases). The V end lost 6 bases, the J end lost 7 bases, and 13 bases lay between the germline ends. The CDR3 extends over 13 amino acids. In DNA, the CDR3 is TGTGCCAGCAGCTCAGCGAGGGGGCAGCCCCAGCATTTT. This sequence encodes CASSSARGQPQHF.

This clonotype was detected a few times. The chain has TRBV5-5 and TRBJ1-2; D ambiguous. This CDR3 contains 13 residues. Trimming pared 1 base from V and 6 bases from J, leaving 10 bases between. Germline V CDR1 and CDR2: SGHKS, YYEKEE (reference sequence). CDR3: CASSLFGEDGYTF. In DNA, the CDR3 is TGTGCCAGCAGCTTGTTTGGGGAGGATGGCTACACCTTC.

This clonotype came up a few times. This sequence joins TRBV28 and TRBJ1-2; TRBD1 is a possible D gene (6 bases). Trimming removed 7 bases at V and 10 bases at J, with 16 bases between. The CDR3 is 12 residues long. Germline lookup yields CDR1 MDHEN and CDR2 SYDVKM. The CDR3 DNA reads TGTGCCAGCACCCCGTCGGGGGGGCCCTACACCTTC. It is translated as CASTPSGGPYTF.

There are many counts of this clonotype. The V gene is TRBV5-1, the J gene TRBJ2-3, with TRBD2 identical over 8 bases. From germline, CDR1 is SGHRS and CDR2 YFSETQ. V was clipped by 0 bases and J by 5 bases; unmatched bases: 5. This CDR3 has 15 residues. The CDR3 DNA is TGCGCCAGCAGCTTGGGGCAGCGGGGGAAAGATACGCAGTATTTT. Amino acid sequence: CASSLGQRGKDTQYF.

The CDR3 DNA is TGTGCCAGCAGTGACTCCGGACTAGCTCCGGTCGGGGAGCAGTTCTTC. Its translation: CASSDSGLAPVGEQFF. The V call is TRBV6-4, the J call TRBJ2-1, with 8 bases that match TRBD2. This CDR3 contains 16 residues. The germline CDR1 and CDR2 sequences are MRHNA and SNTAGT. J gave up 10 bases and V 0 bases, and 11 bases lay outside the gene matches.

The V gene is TRBV5-6, the J gene TRBJ1-1; D unclear. Germline-derived CDR1 and CDR2 are SGHDT and YYEEEE. V shed 2 bases and J shed 4 bases, with 12 bases lying between them. The CDR3 length is 14 residues. As DNA, the CDR3 is TGTGCCAGCAGCTTAGTCCCCTCGGGCACTGAAGCTTTCTTT. It is translated as CASSLVPSGTEAFF.

The V and J genes are TRBV5-1 and TRBJ1-6; 7 bases match TRBD1. The germline gives CDR1 SGHRS, CDR2 YFSETQ. This CDR3 contains 15 residues. Trimming took 4 bases from V and 7 from J; bases not matched to a gene: 8. In DNA, the CDR3 is TGCGCCAGCAGCCGACGGACAGGATACAATTCACCCCTCCACTTT. Translation gives CASSRRTGYNSPLHF.

Details on this clonotype: Because the CDR3's place on the DNA is in doubt, the DNA is left out and the CDR3 is given as listed by TCRdb. CDR3 residues: CASSRWGTGSDGTDTQYF. This chain connects TRBV3-2 to TRBJ2-3; the table names TRBD1, a call not compared with the DNA. TRBV3-2 corresponds to a pseudogene. Ends included, the CDR3 has 18 residues.

V gene TRBV6-5 combines with J gene TRBJ1-2; 8 nucleotides align to TRBD1. CDR1 is MNHEY, CDR2 SVGAGI, per germline. CDR3 length equals 13 residues. V was pared by 8 bases and J by 6 bases, with 8 bases of the junction left unmatched. The CDR3, as DNA: TGTGCCAGCGTGGACAGGGCCAACGATGGCTACACCTTC. It translates to CASVDRANDGYTF.

The V call is TRBV28, the J call TRBJ2-5, with D uncertain. V lost 6 bases and J lost 9, with 11 bases in between. Germline V lookup: CDR1 MDHEN, CDR2 SYDVKM. The CDR3 sequence is 11 residues long. CDR3 residues: CASSTLTPQYF. DNA for the CDR3: TGTGCCAGCAGCACCCTCACGCCCCAGTACTTC.

This clonotype was found many times. V gene TRBV5-1 combines with J gene TRBJ2-3; 13 nucleotides line up with TRBD2. V lost 4 bases, J lost 1 base, and 3 bases stayed unmatched. Germline CDR1 is SGHRS and CDR2 is YFSETQ. This CDR3 is 16 amino acids long. CDR3 amino acids: CASSLGLAGRTDTQYF. In DNA form, the CDR3 reads TGCGCCAGCAGCCTGGGACTAGCGGGGCGCACAGATACGCAGTATTTT.

The V call is TRBV6-1, the J call TRBJ1-5; D is unclear. CDR1 and CDR2 (germline): MNHNS, SASEGT. This CDR3 has 14 amino acids. The ends were cut back, 5 bases at V and 6 bases at J, with 14 bases in the middle. For the CDR3, the DNA is TGTGCCAGCAGTCCGTCAAGGGCGAGTCAGCCCCAGCATTTT. The encoded protein is CASSPSRASQPQHF.

The CDR3 sequence is CASSLGRRAAPNYGYTF. The CDR3 DNA sequence: TGTGCCAGCAGCTTAGGCCGGCGGGCAGCGCCAAACTATGGCTACACCTTC. The chain links TRBV7-2 to TRBJ1-2; no clear D. V was pared by 1 base and J by 2 bases, with 17 bases between. The CDR3 contains 17 residues. The germline gives CDR1 SGHTA, CDR2 FQGNSA.

This clonotype appeared a few times. J is TRBJ1-6 and V is TRBV9; 9 bases are a match to TRBD1. The CDR3 extends over 16 amino acids. The germline V gene encodes CDR1 SGDLS and CDR2 YYNGEE. Trimming took 4 bases from V and 7 from J; bases not matched to a gene: 9. CDR3 nucleotides: TGTGCCAGCAGCTTAACAGGGGGCTCAGGCAATTCACCCCTCCACTTT. It codes for CASSLTGGSGNSPLHF.

This clonotype was counted a few times. This rearrangement joins TRBV12-3 or TRBV12-4 to TRBJ1-2; 11 bases match TRBD1. The CDR3 is made up of 13 amino acids. J lost 7 bases, V lost 7 bases, and 5 bases had no gene match. CDR3 DNA sequence: TGTGCCAGCAACGGACAGGGGGCGCGTGGCTACACCTTC. This encodes CASNGQGARGYTF.